This entry is about one T cell receptor (beta chain). What it binds is not known. This sample stems from a study of naive and memory T cell subsets. Both TRBC1 and TRBC2 were covered by a beta constant-region primer of two equimolar oligonucleotides. The cDNA 3' end received a ligated single-stranded oligonucleotide carrying the SP2 primer and a 12-nucleotide UMI. A single record per CDR3 protein comes from TCRdb applying MiXCR to the UMI-ligation and nested PCR reads. The table has approximately 82,000 distinct CDR3 sequences, 7% seen once. General study points: Gini index rose across naive, CM, EM and EMRA in CD4 and CD8. Findings for naive and memory subsets could not be checked against ground truth. Naive and memory subsets had different power law exponents for TCR abundance.

The V segment lost 6 bases and the J segment 5 bases; nucleotides outside the gene matches: 8. This CDR3 is built from 13 residues. Looked up from germline, CDR1 is DFQATT and CDR2 is SNEGSKA (reference sequence). The chain couples TRBV20-1 to TRBJ2-3, with 7 bases matching TRBD2. Sequenced input: central memory CD4+ T cells from blood. This sequence originates from a human donor in good health. In DNA form, the CDR3 reads TGCAGTGCCCCGACTAGCTACGGAGATACGCAGTATTTT. Amino acid sequence: CSAPTSYGDTQYF.